This T cell receptor (beta chain) was sequenced in a study of T cell responses to AZD1222 COVID-19 vaccine. Remarks on this clone: Antigen specificity is unknown.

Germline V gene lookup returns CDR1 SGHAT and CDR2 FQNNGV. Trimming cost V 0 bases and J 5 bases, with 20 bases left between them. The CDR3 runs to 18 residues. Study-level findings and limits: Nearly half of the spike-specific TCRs reportedly recognize variant regions that carry no mutations. Spike-specific TCR repertoires showed rising breadth and depth after two AZD1222 doses.

Clones were read by immunoSEQ multiplex PCR, and TCRdb kept only the in-frame ones, dropping some. The sample yields 100,000 or so clones, more than 75% seen once. The rearrangement links TRBV11-2 to TRBJ1-5, with a weak D call TRBD1 (6 bases). The material sequenced was peripheral blood, taken on day 0 of AZD1222 vaccination. The TCR comes from an adult in good health. The CDR3 DNA is TGTGCCAGCAGCTTAGATATCCCCAGGGGAGGGTATGATCAGCCCCAGCATTTT. It translates to CASSLDIPRGGYDQPQHF. Filled out from reference TRBV11-2 and TRBJ1-5, the complete variable domain reads EAGVAQSPRYKIIEKRQSVAFWCNPISGHATLYWYQQILGQGPKLLIQFQNNGVVDDSQLPKDRFSAERLKGVDSTLKIQPAKLEDSAVYLCASSLDIPRGGYDQPQHFGDGTRLSIL.